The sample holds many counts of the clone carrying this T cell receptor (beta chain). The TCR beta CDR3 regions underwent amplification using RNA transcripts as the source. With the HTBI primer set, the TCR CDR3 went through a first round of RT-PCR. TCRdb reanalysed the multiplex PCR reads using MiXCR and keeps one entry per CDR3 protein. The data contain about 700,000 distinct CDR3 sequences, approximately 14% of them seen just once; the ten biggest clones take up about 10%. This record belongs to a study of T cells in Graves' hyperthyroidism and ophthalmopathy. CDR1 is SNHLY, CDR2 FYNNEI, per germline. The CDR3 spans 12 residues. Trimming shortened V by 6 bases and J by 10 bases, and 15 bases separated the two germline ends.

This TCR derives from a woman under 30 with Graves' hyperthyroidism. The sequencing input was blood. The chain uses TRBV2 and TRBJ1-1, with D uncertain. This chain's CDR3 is CASRLRLDGAFF. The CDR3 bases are TGTGCCAGCAGATTACGCCTAGACGGAGCTTTCTTT.